The T cell receptor (beta chain) under discussion was sequenced for a study of shared clonotypes between healthy human individuals. To note about this clone: The antigen remains undetermined.

Study observations and caveats: Rarefaction analysis demonstrated incomplete sorted-subset sequencing notwithstanding large depth.

Nashville, Tennessee was home to all donors, who were Caucasian adults. Original methodology: Filtering differed, since immunoSEQ gave only junction sequences and no quality scores. The repertoire was sequenced with immunoSEQ multiplex PCR; TCRdb's copy has only in-frame clones and lacks some. The V and J calls and clone size were taken over from that table, and D and trimming were inferred from the DNA. The sample consists of a few hundred thousand clones, around 86% of them appearing once. The receptor comes from a man between 18 and 35 years old in good health. The sample consisted of memory CD8+ T cells sorted from blood. Subset specified: CD45RO+ cells pooled with CCR7-negative TemRA cells.

The CDR3 DNA follows: TGCGCCAGCAGCCAGTTTCGAGCTGGGGCCAACGTCCTGACTTTC. Encoded protein: CASSQFRAGANVLTF. V usage is TRBV4-1 and J usage is TRBJ2-6; D gene uncertain. In germline, CDR1 is MGHRA, CDR2 YSYEKL. Between the trimmed V and J ends, which lost 3 bases and 2 bases, there was a span of 8 bases. This CDR3 region has 15 residues.